This T cell receptor beta chain originates from a study of tumor T cells in aggressive B-cell lymphoma. The repertoire was sequenced with immunoSEQ multiplex PCR; TCRdb's copy has only in-frame clones and lacks some. This repertoire shows about 5,100 clones, roughly 93% found once; its top ten account for over 3.5%. Trimming removed 4 bases from V and 3 bases from J; junction bases left unmatched: 15. The CDR3 runs to 16 residues. Germline lookup yields CDR1 GTSNPN and CDR2 SVGIG (reference sequence). This rearrangement joins TRBV30 to TRBJ2-7; 7 positions match TRBD1. This clonotype was sampled from an adult with diffuse large B cell lymphoma. Sequenced sample: tumor tissue. The DNA of the CDR3 is TGTGCCTGGATGCCTGCCGACCGGGACAGCGTCTACGAGCAGTACTTC. Translation: CAWMPADRDSVYEQYF.